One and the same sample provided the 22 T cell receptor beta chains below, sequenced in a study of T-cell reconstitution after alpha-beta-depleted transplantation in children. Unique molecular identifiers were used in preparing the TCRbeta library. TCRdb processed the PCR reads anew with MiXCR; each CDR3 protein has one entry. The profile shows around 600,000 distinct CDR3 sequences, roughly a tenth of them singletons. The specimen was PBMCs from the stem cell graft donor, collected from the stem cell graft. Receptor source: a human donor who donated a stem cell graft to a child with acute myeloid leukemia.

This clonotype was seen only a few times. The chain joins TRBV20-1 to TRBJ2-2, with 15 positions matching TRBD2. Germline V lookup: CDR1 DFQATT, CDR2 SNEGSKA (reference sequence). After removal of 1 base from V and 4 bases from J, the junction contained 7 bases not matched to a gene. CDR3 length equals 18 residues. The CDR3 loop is CSARGPGTSGRITGELFF. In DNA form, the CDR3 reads TGCAGTGCTAGAGGACCTGGGACTAGCGGGAGGATCACCGGGGAGCTGTTTTTT.

The CDR3 reads CASSQSGSGFYGYTF. The CDR3 DNA is TGTGCCAGCAGCCAAAGCGGGTCAGGGTTCTATGGCTACACCTTC. The V and J genes are TRBV28 and TRBJ1-2, with D tentatively TRBD1 (5 bases). Trimming removed 6 bases from V and 4 bases from J, with 18 bases in between. Germline CDR1 MDHEN, CDR2 SYDVKM. This CDR3 region has 15 residues.

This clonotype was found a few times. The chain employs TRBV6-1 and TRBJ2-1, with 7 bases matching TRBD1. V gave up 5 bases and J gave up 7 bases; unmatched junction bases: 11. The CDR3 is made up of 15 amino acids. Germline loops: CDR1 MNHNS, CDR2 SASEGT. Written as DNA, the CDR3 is TGTGCCAGCAGTCCCGGGACAGAAAGGGGGAATGAGCAGTTCTTC. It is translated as CASSPGTERGNEQFF.

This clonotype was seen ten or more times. DNA of the CDR3: TGCAGTGCTAGAGATACGTCCGGAGCGGGAGGTTTATACGAGCAGTACTTC. Translated: CSARDTSGAGGLYEQYF. The chain has TRBV20-1 and TRBJ2-7; TRBD2 matches 9 bases. Looked up from germline, CDR1 is DFQATT and CDR2 is SNEGSKA (reference sequence). V was pared by 0 bases and J by 4 bases, with 13 bases of the junction left unmatched. This CDR3 has 17 amino acids.

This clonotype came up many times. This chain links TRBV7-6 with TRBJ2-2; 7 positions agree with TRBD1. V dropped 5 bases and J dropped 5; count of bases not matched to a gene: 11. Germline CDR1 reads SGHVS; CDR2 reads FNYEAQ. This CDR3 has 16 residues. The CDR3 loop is CASSPYQGVGTGELFF. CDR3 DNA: TGTGCCAGCAGCCCCTACCAGGGGGTAGGGACCGGGGAGCTGTTTTTT.

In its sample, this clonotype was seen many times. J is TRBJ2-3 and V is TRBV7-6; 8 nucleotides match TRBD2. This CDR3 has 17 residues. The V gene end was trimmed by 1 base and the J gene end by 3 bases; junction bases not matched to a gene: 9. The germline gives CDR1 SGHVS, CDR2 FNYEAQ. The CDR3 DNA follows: TGTGCCAGCAGCTTAGGGGGACTAGGAGCCGCGACAGATACGCAGTATTTT. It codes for CASSLGGLGAATDTQYF.

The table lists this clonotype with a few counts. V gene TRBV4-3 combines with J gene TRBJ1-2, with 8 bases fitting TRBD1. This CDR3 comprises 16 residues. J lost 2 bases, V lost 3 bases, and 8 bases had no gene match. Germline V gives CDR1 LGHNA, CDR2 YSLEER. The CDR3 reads CASSQDSGGANYGYTF. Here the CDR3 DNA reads TGCGCCAGCAGCCAGGATTCAGGGGGCGCAAACTATGGCTACACCTTC.

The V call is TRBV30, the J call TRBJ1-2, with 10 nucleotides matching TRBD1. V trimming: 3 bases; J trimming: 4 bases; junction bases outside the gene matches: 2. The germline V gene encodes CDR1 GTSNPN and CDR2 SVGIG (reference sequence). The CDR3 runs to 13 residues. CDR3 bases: TGTGCCTGGAGGACAGGGGGCCGCTATGGCTACACCTTC. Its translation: CAWRTGGRYGYTF.

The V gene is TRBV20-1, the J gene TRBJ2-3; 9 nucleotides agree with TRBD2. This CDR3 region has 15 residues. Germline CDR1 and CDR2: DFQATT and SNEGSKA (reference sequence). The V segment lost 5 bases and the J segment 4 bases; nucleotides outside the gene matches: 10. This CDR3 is CSAPVISGRSDTQYF. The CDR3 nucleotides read TGCAGTGCTCCCGTTATCAGCGGGAGGTCAGATACGCAGTATTTT.

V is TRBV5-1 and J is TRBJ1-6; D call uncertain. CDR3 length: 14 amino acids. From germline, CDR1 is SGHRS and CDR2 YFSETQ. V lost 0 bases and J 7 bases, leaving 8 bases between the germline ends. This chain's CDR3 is CASSLEPVNSPLHF. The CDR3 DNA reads TGCGCCAGCAGCTTGGAACCGGTGAATTCACCCCTCCACTTT.

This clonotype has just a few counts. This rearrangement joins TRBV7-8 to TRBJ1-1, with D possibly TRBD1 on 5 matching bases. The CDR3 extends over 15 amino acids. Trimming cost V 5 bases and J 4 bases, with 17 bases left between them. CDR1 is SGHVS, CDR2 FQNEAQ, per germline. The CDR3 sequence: CASSPDQKGVTEAFF. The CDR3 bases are TGTGCCAGCAGCCCGGATCAAAAAGGGGTCACTGAAGCTTTCTTT.

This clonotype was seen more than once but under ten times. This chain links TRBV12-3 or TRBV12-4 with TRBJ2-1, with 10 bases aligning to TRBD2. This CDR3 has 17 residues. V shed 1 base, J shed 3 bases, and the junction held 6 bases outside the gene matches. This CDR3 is CASSLGHIAGGYNEQFF. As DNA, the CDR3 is TGTGCCAGCAGTTTAGGCCATATAGCGGGAGGCTACAATGAGCAGTTCTTC.

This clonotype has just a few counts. The CDR3 loop reads CASSSIRIPGHEQFF. For the CDR3, the DNA is TGTGCCAGCAGCTCTATTCGCATTCCTGGCCATGAGCAGTTCTTC. The J gene is TRBJ2-1, the V gene TRBV7-2; D gene uncertain. This CDR3 contains 15 residues. In germline, CDR1 is SGHTA, CDR2 FQGNSA. Trimming pared 4 bases from V and 8 bases from J, leaving 18 bases between. Using reference TRBV7-2 and TRBJ2-1 for the parts outside the CDR3, the full variable domain is GAGVSQSPSNKVTEKGKDVELRCDPISGHTALYWYRQSLGQGLEFLIYFQGNSAPDKSGLPSDRFSAERTGGSVSTLTIQRTQQEDSAVYLCASSSIRIPGHEQFFGPGTRLTVL.

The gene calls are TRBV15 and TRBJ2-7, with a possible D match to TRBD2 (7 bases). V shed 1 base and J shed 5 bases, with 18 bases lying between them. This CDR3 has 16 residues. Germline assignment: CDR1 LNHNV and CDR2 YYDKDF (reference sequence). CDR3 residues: CATSRGPVGGHHEQYF. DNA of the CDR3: TGTGCCACCAGCAGAGGCCCGGTCGGGGGGCACCACGAGCAGTACTTC.

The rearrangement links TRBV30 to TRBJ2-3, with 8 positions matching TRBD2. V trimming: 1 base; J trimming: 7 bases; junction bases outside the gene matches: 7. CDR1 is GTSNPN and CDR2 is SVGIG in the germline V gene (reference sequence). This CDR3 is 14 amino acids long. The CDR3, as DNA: TGTGCCTGGAGTGAGGCTAGCGGGTGGTATACGCAGTATTTT. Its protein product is CAWSEASGWYTQYF.

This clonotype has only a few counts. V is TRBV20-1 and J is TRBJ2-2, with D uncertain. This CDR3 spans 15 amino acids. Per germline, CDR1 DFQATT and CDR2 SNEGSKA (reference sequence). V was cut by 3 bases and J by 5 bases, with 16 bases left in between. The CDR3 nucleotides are TGCAGTGCTAGGGTCACTACCCTGAGGACCGGGGAGCTGTTTTTT. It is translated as CSARVTTLRTGELFF.

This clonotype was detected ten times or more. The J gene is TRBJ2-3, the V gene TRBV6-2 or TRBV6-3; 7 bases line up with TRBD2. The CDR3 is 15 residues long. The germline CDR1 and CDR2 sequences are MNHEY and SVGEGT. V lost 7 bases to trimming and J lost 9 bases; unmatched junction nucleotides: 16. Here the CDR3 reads CASTDETGGGMTQYF. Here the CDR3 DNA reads TGTGCCAGCACCGACGAGACGGGAGGAGGGATGACGCAGTATTTT.

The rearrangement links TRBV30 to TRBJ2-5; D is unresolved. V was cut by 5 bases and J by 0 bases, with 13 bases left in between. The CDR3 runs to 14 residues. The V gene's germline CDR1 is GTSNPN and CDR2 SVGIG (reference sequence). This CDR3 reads CAWGDTGYQETQYF. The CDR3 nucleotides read TGTGCCTGGGGTGACACTGGGTACCAAGAGACCCAGTACTTC.

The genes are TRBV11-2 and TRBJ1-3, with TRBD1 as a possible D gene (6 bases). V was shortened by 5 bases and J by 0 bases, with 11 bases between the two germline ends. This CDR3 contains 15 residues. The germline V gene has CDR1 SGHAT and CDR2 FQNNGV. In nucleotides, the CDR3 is TGTGCCAGCAGCCCGGACAGATCCTCTGGAAACACCATATATTTT. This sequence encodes CASSPDRSSGNTIYF.

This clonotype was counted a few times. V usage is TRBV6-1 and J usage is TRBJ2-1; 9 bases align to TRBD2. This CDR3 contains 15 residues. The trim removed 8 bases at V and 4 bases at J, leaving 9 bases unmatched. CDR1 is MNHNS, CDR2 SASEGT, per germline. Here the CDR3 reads CASGIAGVGYNEQFF. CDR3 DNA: TGTGCCAGCGGTATAGCGGGAGTGGGGTACAATGAGCAGTTCTTC.

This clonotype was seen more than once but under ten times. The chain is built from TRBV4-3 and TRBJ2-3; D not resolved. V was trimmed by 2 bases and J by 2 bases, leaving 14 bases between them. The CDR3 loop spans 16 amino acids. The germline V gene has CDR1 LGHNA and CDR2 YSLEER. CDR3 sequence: CASSQLPVGLTDTQYF. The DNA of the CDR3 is TGCGCCAGCAGCCAACTTCCCGTAGGCCTCACAGATACGCAGTATTTT.

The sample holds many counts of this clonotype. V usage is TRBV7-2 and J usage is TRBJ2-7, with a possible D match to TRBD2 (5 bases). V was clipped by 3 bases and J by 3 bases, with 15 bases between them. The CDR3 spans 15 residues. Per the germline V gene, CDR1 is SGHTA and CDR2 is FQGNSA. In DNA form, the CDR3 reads TGTGCCAGCAGCTTCGACCGGGATCGGAGCTACGAGCAGTACTTC. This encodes CASSFDRDRSYEQYF. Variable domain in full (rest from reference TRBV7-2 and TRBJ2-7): GAGVSQSPSNKVTEKGKDVELRCDPISGHTALYWYRQSLGQGLEFLIYFQGNSAPDKSGLPSDRFSAERTGGSVSTLTIQRTQQEDSAVYLCASSFDRDRSYEQYFGPGTRLTVT.